Listed here is a single T cell receptor beta chain. The germline V gene encodes CDR1 MNHNY and CDR2 SVGAGI (reference sequence). The CDR3 length is 13 residues. After removal of 6 bases from V and 7 bases from J, the junction contained 5 bases not matched to a gene. The sample is drawn from a study of blood T cell repertoires in COVID-19. This table comes from immunoSEQ multiplex PCR, and its TCRdb copy is limited to in-frame clones, with some not included. The table includes about half a million clones, approximately 83% detected once. The chain has TRBV6-6 and TRBJ1-4; TRBD1 agrees at 7 bases. This TCR came from a human donor in a cohort sampled during active COVID-19. Source material: peripheral blood. CDR3 sequence: CASSYRGREKLFF. CDR3 in DNA: TGTGCCAGCAGCTACAGGGGTCGTGAAAAACTGTTTTTT.